The rows below give T cell receptor beta chains drawn from one sample of a study of long-term antiretroviral therapy in people with HIV. Assay: immunoSEQ multiplex PCR; the TCRdb copy retains only in-frame clones and omits some. The sample includes around 26,000 clones, approximately 80% of them seen just once. This sample comprised unsorted PBMCs, obtained approximately 4.5 years after starting antiretroviral therapy. The receptor source for this set is a man younger than 40 with HIV. The CDR3 runs from the conserved cysteine through the conserved F or W. The D gene is left open where the match is weak. Where a row states a size, it is once, few, many or the class of an expanded clone; other rows omit it.

clone size: -
V gene: TRBV28
J gene: TRBJ1-4
D gene: TRBD1
CDR3 DNA: TGTGCCAGCAGCCCTAGACTCACAGGGGCTAATGAAAAACTGTTTTTT
CDR3 protein: CASSPRLTGANEKLFF

clone size: -
V gene: TRBV30
J gene: TRBJ2-7
D gene: -
CDR3 DNA: TGTGCCTGGAGTCTGAGCTCCTACGAGCAGTACTTC
CDR3 protein: CAWSLSSYEQYF

clone size: -
V gene: TRBV18
J gene: TRBJ2-5
D gene: TRBD1
CDR3 DNA: TGTGCCAGCTCACCACCTATCACAGGGGCCTACAACCAAGAGACCCAGTACTTC
CDR3 protein: CASSPPITGAYNQETQYF

clone size: -
V gene: TRBV27
J gene: TRBJ2-7
D gene: -
CDR3 DNA: TGTGCCAGCAGTTTTACCGGGGGAGAGCAGTACTTC
CDR3 protein: CASSFTGGEQYF

clone size: -
V gene: TRBV4-1
J gene: TRBJ2-3
D gene: -
CDR3 DNA: TGCGCCAGCAGCCAAGGGAAAAACACAGATACGCAGTATTTT
CDR3 protein: CASSQGKNTDTQYF

clone size: -
V gene: TRBV7-2
J gene: TRBJ2-7
D gene: TRBD1
CDR3 DNA: TGTGCCAGCAGTCGCCGATCCGGGACAGAGTACGAGCAGTACTTC
CDR3 protein: CASSRRSGTEYEQYF

clone size: -
V gene: TRBV30
J gene: TRBJ2-3
D gene: TRBD1
CDR3 DNA: TGTGCCTGGAGTGCGGACAGGGGTGGCACAGATACGCAGTATTTT
CDR3 protein: CAWSADRGGTDTQYF

clone size: -
V gene: TRBV28
J gene: TRBJ1-2
D gene: TRBD1
CDR3 DNA: TGTGCCAGCAGTGCGGTCCGGGACAGGGGGCGTCGGGCTCACTATGGCTACACCTTC
CDR3 protein: CASSAVRDRGRRAHYGYTF

clone size: -
V gene: TRBV14
J gene: TRBJ2-3
D gene: TRBD2
CDR3 DNA: TGTGCCAGCAGCCAAGCTTGGACTAGCAGCACAGATACGCAGTATTTT
CDR3 protein: CASSQAWTSSTDTQYF

clone size: -
V gene: TRBV10-3
J gene: TRBJ2-7
D gene: -
CDR3 DNA: TGTGCCATCAGTGAGTCCAGGCTTGAGCAGTACTTC
CDR3 protein: CAISESRLEQYF

clone size: few
V gene: TRBV27
J gene: TRBJ1-2
D gene: -
CDR3 DNA: TGTGCCAGCAGTTTCGGCAGAAGCACTAACTATGGCTACACCTTC
CDR3 protein: CASSFGRSTNYGYTF

clone size: once
V gene: TRBV7-9
J gene: TRBJ1-1
D gene: TRBD1
CDR3 DNA: TGTGCCAGCAGCTCGGTCGCAGGGGGCACTGAAGCTTTCTTT
CDR3 protein: CASSSVAGGTEAFF

clone size: once
V gene: TRBV27
J gene: TRBJ2-3
D gene: -
CDR3 DNA: TGTGCCAGCAGTCCCCGAGGCGGGATAAATACGCAGTATTTT
CDR3 protein: CASSPRGGINTQYF

clone size: -
V gene: TRBV28
J gene: TRBJ1-2
D gene: -
CDR3 DNA: TGTGCCAGCAGCCCTAAGGGACCCTACCTTGGCTACACCTTC
CDR3 protein: CASSPKGPYLGYTF

clone size: -
V gene: TRBV5-1
J gene: TRBJ2-1
D gene: -
CDR3 DNA: TGCGCCAGCAGCCTGAGTGGGACATCCGACTACAATGAGCAGTTCTTC
CDR3 protein: CASSLSGTSDYNEQFF

clone size: -
V gene: TRBV7-3
J gene: TRBJ2-2
D gene: -
CDR3 DNA: TGTGCCAGCAGCGCTGCCGGGGAGCTGTTTTTT
CDR3 protein: CASSAAGELFF

clone size: -
V gene: TRBV21-1
J gene: TRBJ1-3
D gene: -
CDR3 DNA: TGTGCCAGCAGCAAAGATGAAGATAGCTCTGGAAACACCATATATTTT
CDR3 protein: CASSKDEDSSGNTIYF

clone size: -
V gene: TRBV19
J gene: TRBJ2-7
D gene: TRBD2
CDR3 DNA: TGTGCCAGTAGGGCCCGGACTAGCGGGCCTCGGAACGAGCAGTACTTC
CDR3 protein: CASRARTSGPRNEQYF

clone size: few
V gene: TRBV18
J gene: TRBJ1-2
D gene: -
CDR3 DNA: TGTGCCAGCTCACCCCGGGACGTTGATGGCTACACCTTC
CDR3 protein: CASSPRDVDGYTF

clone size: -
V gene: TRBV9
J gene: TRBJ1-5
D gene: TRBD1
CDR3 DNA: TGTGCCAGCAGCGACAGATCCGACAGGGAGGGGAAAGTGGGTGTATCAGGCAATCAGCCCCAGCATTTT
CDR3 protein: CASSDRSDREGKVGVSGNQPQHF

clone size: -
V gene: TRBV18
J gene: TRBJ1-3
D gene: -
CDR3 DNA: TGTGCCAGCTCACCATCGGGGGGCACTGGAAACACCATATATTTT
CDR3 protein: CASSPSGGTGNTIYF

clone size: -
V gene: TRBV18
J gene: TRBJ2-2
D gene: -
CDR3 DNA: TGTGCCAGCTCACCTCCAGGGACCGGGGAGCTGTTTTTT
CDR3 protein: CASSPPGTGELFF

clone size: -
V gene: TRBV19
J gene: TRBJ1-4
D gene: -
CDR3 DNA: TGTGCCAGTAGTCTAAGGACAGCAACTAATGAAAAACTGTTTTTT
CDR3 protein: CASSLRTATNEKLFF

clone size: -
V gene: TRBV27
J gene: TRBJ2-7
D gene: TRBD1
CDR3 DNA: TGTGCCAGCAGTTTGACAGGGGACTACGAGCAGTACTTC
CDR3 protein: CASSLTGDYEQYF

clone size: -
V gene: TRBV14
J gene: TRBJ2-5
D gene: TRBD1
CDR3 DNA: TGTGCCAGCAGCCCCCGAGGGGGACAGGGAGAGACCCAGTACTTC
CDR3 protein: CASSPRGGQGETQYF

clone size: -
V gene: TRBV6-5
J gene: TRBJ1-5
D gene: -
CDR3 DNA: TGTGCCAGCAGTTACGGGGGTTATCAGCCCCAGCATTTT
CDR3 protein: CASSYGGYQPQHF

clone size: -
V gene: TRBV6-1
J gene: TRBJ2-3
D gene: TRBD1
CDR3 DNA: TGTGCCAGCAGCTCGGGACAGGACACAGATACGCAGTATTTT
CDR3 protein: CASSSGQDTDTQYF

clone size: -
V gene: TRBV30
J gene: TRBJ1-5
D gene: -
CDR3 DNA: TGTGCCTGGAGTTGGCAGGGCAGCAATCAGCCCCAGCATTTT
CDR3 protein: CAWSWQGSNQPQHF

clone size: -
V gene: TRBV4-1
J gene: TRBJ2-1
D gene: -
CDR3 DNA: TGCGCCAGCAGCCAAGAAGTCGGGAATGAGCAGTTCTTC
CDR3 protein: CASSQEVGNEQFF

clone size: -
V gene: TRBV4-2
J gene: TRBJ2-7
D gene: TRBD2
CDR3 DNA: TGTGCCAGCAGCCCTTATGTGGCGGGGGCCTACGAGCAGTACTTC
CDR3 protein: CASSPYVAGAYEQYF

clone size: -
V gene: TRBV19
J gene: TRBJ1-1
D gene: -
CDR3 DNA: TGTGCCAGTAGTGCCGCCGGGCTGAACACTGAAGCTTTCTTT
CDR3 protein: CASSAAGLNTEAFF

clone size: -
V gene: TRBV5-1
J gene: TRBJ1-1
D gene: -
CDR3 DNA: TGCGCCAGCAGCTTGGTAGGTCAGGTGAACACTGAAGCTTTCTTT
CDR3 protein: CASSLVGQVNTEAFF

clone size: -
V gene: TRBV4-1
J gene: TRBJ1-4
D gene: -
CDR3 DNA: TGCGCCAGCAGCCCGGACCTTTCACCTAATGAAAAACTGTTTTTT
CDR3 protein: CASSPDLSPNEKLFF

clone size: -
V gene: TRBV7-2
J gene: TRBJ2-1
D gene: TRBD2
CDR3 DNA: TGTGCCAGCAGCTCACTAGCGGGAACGTACAATGAGCAGTTCTTC
CDR3 protein: CASSSLAGTYNEQFF

clone size: -
V gene: TRBV10-3
J gene: TRBJ2-7
D gene: -
CDR3 DNA: TGTGCCATCAGTGAGCCGAGGGGCGGATCGAACGAGCAGTACTTC
CDR3 protein: CAISEPRGGSNEQYF

clone size: -
V gene: TRBV29-1
J gene: TRBJ2-7
D gene: -
CDR3 DNA: TGCAGCGTTGCAGTTAGGAGCTCCTACGAGCAGTACTTC
CDR3 protein: CSVAVRSSYEQYF

clone size: -
V gene: TRBV5-1
J gene: TRBJ2-5
D gene: -
CDR3 DNA: TGCGCCAGCAGTTCTCAGCCGGGAGAGACCCAGTACTTC
CDR3 protein: CASSSQPGETQYF

clone size: once
V gene: TRBV30
J gene: TRBJ1-4
D gene: -
CDR3 DNA: TGTGCCTGGGCGACAGGTGCCAATGAAAAACTGTTTTTT
CDR3 protein: CAWATGANEKLFF

clone size: once
V gene: TRBV5-6
J gene: TRBJ2-7
D gene: -
CDR3 DNA: TGTGCCAGCAGCTTAGGATCCACCTACGAGCAGTACTTC
CDR3 protein: CASSLGSTYEQYF

clone size: -
V gene: TRBV30
J gene: TRBJ2-2
D gene: TRBD2
CDR3 DNA: TGTGCCCGGAGTAGGACTAGCGGGACTTGGAACACCGGGGAGCTGTTTTTT
CDR3 protein: CARSRTSGTWNTGELFF

clone size: -
V gene: TRBV4-2
J gene: TRBJ1-2
D gene: -
CDR3 DNA: TGTGCCAGCAGCCAAGGGGGACCGAACTATGGCTACACCTTC
CDR3 protein: CASSQGGPNYGYTF

clone size: -
V gene: TRBV27
J gene: TRBJ2-7
D gene: -
CDR3 DNA: TGTGCCAGCAGTTTATCAGGGGCCTTGGGCGAGCAGTACTTC
CDR3 protein: CASSLSGALGEQYF

clone size: once
V gene: TRBV5-1
J gene: TRBJ2-7
D gene: TRBD2
CDR3 DNA: TGCGCCAGCAGCTTGGTCGCTAGCGGACCCTACGAGCAGTACTTC
CDR3 protein: CASSLVASGPYEQYF

clone size: once
V gene: TRBV30
J gene: TRBJ1-4
D gene: -
CDR3 DNA: TGTGCCTGGTCCGGGACGTCGAATGAAAAACTGTTTTTT
CDR3 protein: CAWSGTSNEKLFF

clone size: once
V gene: TRBV7-9
J gene: TRBJ2-3
D gene: -
CDR3 DNA: TGTGCCAGCAGCCTCGCAGGGGCGGATACGCAGTATTTT
CDR3 protein: CASSLAGADTQYF